Listed below are T cell receptor beta chains from one sample, sequenced in a study of CD8 T cells in ankylosing spondylitis. MiXCR was run by TCRdb on the 5' RACE reads, yielding one entry per CDR3 protein. Seen here are 200,000 to 250,000 distinct CDR3 sequences, 15% to 20% observed once, and the top ten hold about two fifths. Input material: blood, either unsorted or a sorted T cell fraction (not recorded which). The source of these receptors is a male donor with ankylosing spondylitis. Each CDR3 is given with its conserved first and last residue. The D gene is left open where the match is weak. Rows give clone size only sometimes, using once, few, many, or a class for an expanded clone.

D gene	clone size	J gene	V gene	CDR3 DNA	CDR3 protein
TRBD1	few	TRBJ1-1	TRBV6-2/TRBV6-3	TGTGCCAGCAGTTACGGGGGGACAGCAGAAGCTTTCTTT	CASSYGGTAEAFF
TRBD2	few	TRBJ2-7	TRBV12-3/TRBV12-4	TGTGCCAGCAGTGGACTAGCGGGGGCCTACGAGCAGTACTTC	CASSGLAGAYEQYF
NA	NA	TRBJ1-2	TRBV19	TGTGCCAGTAGCTCAAAGGCAGCAATGGGCTATGGCTACACCTTC	CASSSKAAMGYGYTF
NA	few	TRBJ2-3	TRBV12-3/TRBV12-4	TGTGCCAGCAGCGATACAGATACGCAGTATTTT	CASSDTDTQYF
TRBD2	NA	TRBJ2-4	TRBV18	TGTGCCAGCTCACCTGGGACTAGCGGGGGCATAGCCAAAAACATTCAGTACTTC	CASSPGTSGGIAKNIQYF
TRBD2	many	TRBJ2-1	TRBV19	TGTGCCAGTAGTATAGGGGGACTAGCGGGTGAGCAGTTCTTC	CASSIGGLAGEQFF
NA	NA	TRBJ2-2	TRBV6-5	TGTGCCAGCAGTTACTCGAAAGGGAACACCGGGGAGCTGTTTTTT	CASSYSKGNTGELFF
NA	few	TRBJ2-1	TRBV19	TGTGCCAGTAGCCAGGTTATCAATGAGCAGTTCTTC	CASSQVINEQFF
NA	NA	TRBJ1-1	TRBV29-1	TGCAGCGCCAGAGGTATCATGAACACTGAAGCTTTCTTT	CSARGIMNTEAFF
TRBD2	many	TRBJ2-3	TRBV7-9	TGTGCCAGCAGCTTAGGCGGGGGATACACAGATACGCAGTATTTT	CASSLGGGYTDTQYF
NA	NA	TRBJ2-2	TRBV30	TGTGCCTGGAGTACCAACGGGGTCGGTTTCGGGGAGCTGTTTTTT	CAWSTNGVGFGELFF
NA	NA	TRBJ2-7	TRBV29-1	TGCAGCGCTTTGGGCGGGGAGCAGTACTTC	CSALGGEQYF
NA	NA	TRBJ2-7	TRBV12-3/TRBV12-4	TGTGCCAGCAGTACAGGGCACTCCTACGAGCAGTACTTC	CASSTGHSYEQYF
NA	NA	TRBJ2-1	TRBV7-9	TGTGCCAGCAGCTTAATCGGGGAAAAGTCCTACAATGAGCAGTTCTTC	CASSLIGEKSYNEQFF
NA	NA	TRBJ1-5	TRBV6-5	TGTGCCAGCAGTTACTTTGACAGCAATCAGCCCCAGCATTTT	CASSYFDSNQPQHF
TRBD1	once	TRBJ1-2	TRBV10-3	TGTGCCATCAGTGCTTTCACGACAGGGGGGGGTGGCTACACCTTC	CAISAFTTGGGGYTF
NA	NA	TRBJ1-1	TRBV4-1	TGCGCCAGCAGCCGACCGTTAGGGCAGAACACTGAAGCTTTCTTT	CASSRPLGQNTEAFF
TRBD1	few	TRBJ2-7	TRBV27	TGTGCCAGCAGATCAGGGGGCTCACTTTCCTACGAGCAGTACTTC	CASRSGGSLSYEQYF
NA	few	TRBJ1-5	TRBV6-2/TRBV6-3	TGTGCCAGCAGTTACTCAGGGACGCCCTGGGGCAATCAGCCCCAGCATTTT	CASSYSGTPWGNQPQHF
TRBD2	NA	TRBJ2-3	TRBV5-1	TGCGCCAGCAGATTGGTTCTAGCGGGAGGAACAGATACGCAGTATTTT	CASRLVLAGGTDTQYF
NA	few	TRBJ2-3	TRBV19	TGTGCCAGTAGTATAGTTGGGCAGGGGCCTGAAGATACGCAGTATTTT	CASSIVGQGPEDTQYF
NA	few	TRBJ1-1	TRBV12-3/TRBV12-4	TGTGCCAGCAGTTCTTTTATACAGGGCGCCTGGACTGAAGCTTTCTTT	CASSSFIQGAWTEAFF
NA	NA	TRBJ2-1	TRBV27	TGTGCCAGCAGTTTATCGAACTATCTAGCGTCCGATGAGCAGTTCTTC	CASSLSNYLASDEQFF
TRBD1	few	TRBJ2-7	TRBV28	TGTGCCAGCAGAAAGGGACAGGGGTACTACGAGCAGTACTTC	CASRKGQGYYEQYF
TRBD2	few	TRBJ2-1	TRBV3-1	TGTGCCAGCAGCCCGACTAGCGGGAGTTTAGAGGGGCAGTTCTTC	CASSPTSGSLEGQFF
TRBD2	NA	TRBJ2-7	TRBV15	TGTGCCACCAGCAGCTTCGGGGGGGAAGGTTACGAGCAGTACTTC	CATSSFGGEGYEQYF
TRBD2	NA	TRBJ2-1	TRBV12-3/TRBV12-4	TGTGCCAGCAGTGGGACTAGTACGTGGGAGCAGTTCTTC	CASSGTSTWEQFF
NA	few	TRBJ2-1	TRBV7-9	TGTGCCAGCAGCTCAGGGCGAGAGGGCTACGACAATGAGCAGTTCTTC	CASSSGREGYDNEQFF
TRBD2	NA	TRBJ2-7	TRBV20-1	TGCAGTGCTACCGGGGGGGTCGGCTACGAGCAGTACTTC	CSATGGVGYEQYF
NA	few	TRBJ1-1	TRBV14	TGTGCCAGCAGCCAAGATCTCAGGGTAGACGCTTTCTTT	CASSQDLRVDAFF
TRBD1	NA	TRBJ2-7	TRBV29-1	TGCAGCGTTGAAGATGGGGGACAGGGGACCTACGAGCAGTACTTC	CSVEDGGQGTYEQYF
NA	few	TRBJ2-7	TRBV29-1	TGCAGCGTTGATCGACCCGGGTACGAGCAGTACTTC	CSVDRPGYEQYF
TRBD2	many	TRBJ2-3	TRBV20-1	TGCAGTGCTAGAAGGGCTAGCGGGAGTAGGATAGATACGCAGTATTTT	CSARRASGSRIDTQYF
NA	few	TRBJ1-6	TRBV7-2	TGTGCCAGCAGCCACGGGACACAAGCACCCCTCCACTTT	CASSHGTQAPLHF
TRBD1	many	TRBJ2-1	TRBV12-3/TRBV12-4	TGTGCCAGCAGAGGACAGGGCAATGAGCAGTTCTTC	CASRGQGNEQFF
NA	many	TRBJ1-6	TRBV12-3/TRBV12-4	TGTGCCAGCAGGTCACAGGGCTCCTATAATTCACCCCTCCACTTT	CASRSQGSYNSPLHF
NA	few	TRBJ2-5	TRBV4-3	TGCGCCAGCAGCCAAGACTCAGGGGGGGGGACCCAGTACTTC	CASSQDSGGGTQYF
TRBD2	few	TRBJ2-3	TRBV3-1	TGTGCCAGCAGCCAAGGTGTTGTTCTAGCGGGGGATTCGGGCACAGATACGCAGTATTTT	CASSQGVVLAGDSGTDTQYF
TRBD2	few	TRBJ2-2	TRBV29-1	TGCAGCGTTATGGGACTACACACCGGGGAGCTGTTTTTT	CSVMGLHTGELFF
NA	NA	TRBJ1-4	TRBV7-9	TGTGCCAGCAGCTTAGTCGGGGGAGAAAAACTGTTTTTT	CASSLVGGEKLFF
TRBD1	NA	TRBJ2-4	TRBV7-9	TGTGCCAGCAGCTTAAGTGGGACAGGACCAAACATTCAGTACTTC	CASSLSGTGPNIQYF
TRBD2	NA	TRBJ2-2	TRBV2	TGTGCCAGCAGGGACCGACTAGCGACGAACACCGGGGAGCTGTTTTTT	CASRDRLATNTGELFF
TRBD2	NA	TRBJ2-3	TRBV12-3/TRBV12-4	TGTGCCAGCAGTTTCTTGCGGGGGGAGTGGGATACGCAGTATTTT	CASSFLRGEWDTQYF